This T cell receptor (beta chain) was profiled in a study of CD8 T cells in Susac syndrome. General study findings and limits: As the study acknowledged, the number of individuals in its TCR sequencing and HLA analysis was relatively small.

Sequencing of TCR beta was performed on blood CD8+ T cells and on blood CD4+ T cells. TEMRA cells were FACS-enriched, unlike CD8+ and CD4+ T cells, which were negatively isolated. V lost 3 bases, J lost 10 bases, and 13 bases lay in between. The germline V gene has CDR1 SEHNR and CDR2 FQNEAQ (reference sequence). The CDR3 loop spans 14 amino acids. After extraction with the RNeasy kit, roughly 0.5 to 1 ug of the RNA was reverse transcribed using random hexamers. TCRdb analysed the immunoSEQ multiplex PCR reads with MiXCR anew, one entry per CDR3 protein. The top ten hold approximately 0.11% of the sample, which has about 150,000 distinct CDR3 sequences, about 95% seen once. With regard to this clonotype: Its antigen remains unidentified.

V gene TRBV7-9 combines with J gene TRBJ1-6; maybe TRBD1 (5 bases). Material: CD4+ T cells from PBMCs. The sequence was obtained from a human donor with multiple sclerosis. The CDR3 DNA reads as TGTGCCAGCAGCTTGGTCCAGGGCCGGTCACCCCTCCACTTT. Protein: CASSLVQGRSPLHF.